This entry features one TCR beta chain sequence. The data belong to a study of blood T cell repertoires in COVID-19. Study-wide background: Sites across the United States, Italy and Spain contributed samples from acute and convalescent COVID-19. Sources were T cells, B-cell-depleted T cells, or PBMCs; the material itself was cDNA or gDNA.

Methods used by the authors: Cell counts per sample came from amplifying reference gene primers. Data came from immunoSEQ multiplex PCR; TCRdb stores just in-frame clones and leaves some out. From that table come the V and J calls and clone size; the DNA was used to work out D and trimming. The sample records roughly 460,000 clones, 70% to 90% being singletons. Germline V gene data show CDR1 as SGHRS and CDR2 as YFSETQ. This CDR3 is 14 amino acids long. V was trimmed by 5 bases and J by 0 bases, leaving 12 bases between them. Seattle researchers signed up patients amid active infection and tracked them longitudinally.

Sequencing was done on a sample of peripheral blood. The chain is built from TRBV5-1 and TRBJ2-7, with a tentative D call TRBD1 (5 bases). The receptor was isolated from a young man with COVID-19, enrolled during active disease. The CDR3: CASSFDSDSYEQYF. The CDR3 DNA follows: TGCGCCAGCAGTTTTGACAGCGACTCCTACGAGCAGTACTTC. The complete variable domain, with remaining parts taken from reference TRBV5-1 and TRBJ2-7, reads KAGVTQTPRYLIKTRGQQVTLSCSPISGHRSVSWYQQTPGQGLQFLFEYFSETQRNKGNFPGRFSGRQFSNSRSEMNVSTLELGDSALYLCASSFDSDSYEQYFGPGTRLTVT.